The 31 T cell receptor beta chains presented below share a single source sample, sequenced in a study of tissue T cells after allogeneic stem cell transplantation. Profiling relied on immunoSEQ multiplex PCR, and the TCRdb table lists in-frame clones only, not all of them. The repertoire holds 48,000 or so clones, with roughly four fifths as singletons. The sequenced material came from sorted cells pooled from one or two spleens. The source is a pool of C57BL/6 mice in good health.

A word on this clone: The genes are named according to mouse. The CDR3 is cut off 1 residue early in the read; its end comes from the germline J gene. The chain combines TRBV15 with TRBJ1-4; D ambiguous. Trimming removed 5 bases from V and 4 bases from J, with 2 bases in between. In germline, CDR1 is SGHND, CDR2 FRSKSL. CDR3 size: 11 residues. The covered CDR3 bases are TGTGCCAGCAGTCTCAACGAAAGATTATTT. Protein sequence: CASSLNERLF. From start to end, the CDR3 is CASSLNERLFF.

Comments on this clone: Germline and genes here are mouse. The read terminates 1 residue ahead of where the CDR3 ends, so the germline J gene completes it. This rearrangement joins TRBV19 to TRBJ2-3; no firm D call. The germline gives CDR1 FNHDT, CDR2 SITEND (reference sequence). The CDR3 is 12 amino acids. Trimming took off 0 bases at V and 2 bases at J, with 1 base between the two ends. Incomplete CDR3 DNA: TGTGCCAGCAGTATAGCTGCAGAAACGCTGTAT. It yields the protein CASSIAAETLY. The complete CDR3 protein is CASSIAAETLYF.

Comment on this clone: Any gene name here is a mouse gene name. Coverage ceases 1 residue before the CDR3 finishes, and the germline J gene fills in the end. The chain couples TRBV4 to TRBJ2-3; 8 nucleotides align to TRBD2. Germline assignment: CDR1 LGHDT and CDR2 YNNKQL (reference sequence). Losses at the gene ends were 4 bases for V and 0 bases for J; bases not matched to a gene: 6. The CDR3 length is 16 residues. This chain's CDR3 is CASSSLGGASAETLYF. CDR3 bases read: TGTGCCAGCAGCTCTCTCGGGGGGGCTAGTGCAGAAACGCTGTAT.

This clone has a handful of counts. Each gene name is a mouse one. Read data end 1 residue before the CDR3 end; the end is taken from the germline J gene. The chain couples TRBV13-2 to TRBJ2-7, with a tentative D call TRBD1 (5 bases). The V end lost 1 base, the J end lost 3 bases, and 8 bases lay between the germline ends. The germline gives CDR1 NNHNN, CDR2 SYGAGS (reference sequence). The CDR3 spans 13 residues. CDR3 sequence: CASGDTDNYEQYF. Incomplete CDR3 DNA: TGTGCCAGCGGTGATACGGACAACTATGAACAGTAC.

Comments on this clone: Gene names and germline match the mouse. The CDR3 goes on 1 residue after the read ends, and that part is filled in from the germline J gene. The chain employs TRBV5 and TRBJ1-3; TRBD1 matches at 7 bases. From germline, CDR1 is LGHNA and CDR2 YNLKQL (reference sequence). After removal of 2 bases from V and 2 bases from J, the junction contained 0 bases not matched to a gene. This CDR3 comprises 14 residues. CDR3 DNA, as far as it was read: TGTGCCAGCAGCCAACAGGGGGCTGGAAATACGCTCTAT. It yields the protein CASSQQGAGNTLY. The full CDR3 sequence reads CASSQQGAGNTLYF.

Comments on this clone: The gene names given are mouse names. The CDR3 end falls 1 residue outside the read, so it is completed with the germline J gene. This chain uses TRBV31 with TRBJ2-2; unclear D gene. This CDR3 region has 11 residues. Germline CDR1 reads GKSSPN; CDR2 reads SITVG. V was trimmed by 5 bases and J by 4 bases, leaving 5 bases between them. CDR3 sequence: CAWGGTGQLYF. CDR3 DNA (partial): TGTGCCTGGGGAGGCACCGGGCAGCTCTAC.

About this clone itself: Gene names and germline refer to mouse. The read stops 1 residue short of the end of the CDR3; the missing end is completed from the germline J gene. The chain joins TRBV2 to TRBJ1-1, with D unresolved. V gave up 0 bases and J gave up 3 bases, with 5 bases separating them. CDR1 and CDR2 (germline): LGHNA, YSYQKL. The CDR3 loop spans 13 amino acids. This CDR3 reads CASSQDGDTEVFF. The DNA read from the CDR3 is TGTGCCAGCAGCCAAGATGGGGACACAGAAGTCTTC.

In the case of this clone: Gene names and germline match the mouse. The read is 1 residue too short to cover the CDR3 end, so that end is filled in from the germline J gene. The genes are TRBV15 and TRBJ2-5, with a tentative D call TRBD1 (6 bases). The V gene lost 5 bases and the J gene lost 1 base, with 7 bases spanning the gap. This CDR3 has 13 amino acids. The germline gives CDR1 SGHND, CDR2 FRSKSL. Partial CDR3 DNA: TGTGCCAGCAGTCGACAGGACCAAGACACCCAGTAC. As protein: CASSRQDQDTQY. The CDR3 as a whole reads CASSRQDQDTQYF.

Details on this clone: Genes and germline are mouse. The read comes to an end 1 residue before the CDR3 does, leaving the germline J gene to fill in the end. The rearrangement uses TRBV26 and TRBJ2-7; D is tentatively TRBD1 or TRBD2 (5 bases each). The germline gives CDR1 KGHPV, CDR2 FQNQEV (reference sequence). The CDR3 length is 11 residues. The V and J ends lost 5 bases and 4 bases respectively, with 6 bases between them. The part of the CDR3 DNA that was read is TGTGCCAGCAGTGGGGGTTATGAACAGTAC. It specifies CASSGGYEQY. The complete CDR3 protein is CASSGGYEQYF.

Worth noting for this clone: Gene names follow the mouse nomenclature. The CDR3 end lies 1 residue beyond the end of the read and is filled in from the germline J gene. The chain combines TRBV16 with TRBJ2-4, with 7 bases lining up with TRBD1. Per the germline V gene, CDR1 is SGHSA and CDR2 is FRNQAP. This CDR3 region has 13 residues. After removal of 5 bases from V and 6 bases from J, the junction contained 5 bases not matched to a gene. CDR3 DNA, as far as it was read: TGTGCAAGCAGCCCTCGACAGGGCAACACCTTGTAC. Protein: CASSPRQGNTLY. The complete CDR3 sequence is CASSPRQGNTLYF.

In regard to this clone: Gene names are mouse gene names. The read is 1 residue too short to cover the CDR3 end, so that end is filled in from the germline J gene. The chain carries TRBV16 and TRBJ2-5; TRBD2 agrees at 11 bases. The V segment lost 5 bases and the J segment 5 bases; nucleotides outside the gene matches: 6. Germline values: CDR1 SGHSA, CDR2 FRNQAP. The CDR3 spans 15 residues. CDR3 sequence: CASSPGLGGPDTQYF. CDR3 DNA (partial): TGTGCAAGCAGCCCCGGACTGGGGGGCCCAGACACCCAGTAC. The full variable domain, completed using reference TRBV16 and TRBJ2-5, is NAGVIQTPRHKVTGKGQEATLWCEPISGHSAVFWYRQTIVQGLEFLTYFRNQAPIDDSGMPKERFSAQMPNQSHSTLKIQSTQPQDSAVYLCASSPGLGGPDTQYFGPGTRLLVL.

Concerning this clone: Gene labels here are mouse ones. CDR3 DNA (partial): TGCTCCAGCAGTCAGTGGACAGGGGGGGACACCCAGTAC. This sequence encodes CSSSQWTGGDTQY. The CDR3, in full, reads CSSSQWTGGDTQYF. The chain employs TRBV23 and TRBJ2-5; the table calls TRBD1, which could not be checked here. Sequencing ends 1 residue short of the CDR3 end; the germline J gene provides the rest. The CDR3 is 14 amino acids. CDR1 and CDR2 from the germline V gene are KGHTA and FQNQQP.

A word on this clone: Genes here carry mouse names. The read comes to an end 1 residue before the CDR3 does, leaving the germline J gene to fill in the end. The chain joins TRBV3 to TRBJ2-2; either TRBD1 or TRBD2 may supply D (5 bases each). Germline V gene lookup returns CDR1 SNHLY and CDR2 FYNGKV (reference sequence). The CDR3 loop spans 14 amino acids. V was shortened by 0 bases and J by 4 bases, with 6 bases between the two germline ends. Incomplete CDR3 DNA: TGTGCCAGCAGCTTAGCGGGGGTCACCGGGCAGCTCTAC. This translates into CASSLAGVTGQLY. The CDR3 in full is CASSLAGVTGQLYF. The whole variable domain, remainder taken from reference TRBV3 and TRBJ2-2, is GPKVLQIPSHQIIDMGQMVTLNCDPVSNHLYFYWYKQILGQQMEFLVNFYNGKVMEKSKLFKDQFSVERPDGSYFTLKIQPTALEDSAVYFCASSLAGVTGQLYFGEGSKLTVL.

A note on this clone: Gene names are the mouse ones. This CDR3 reads CASIRDWGSAETLYF. The covered CDR3 bases are TGTGCTAGCATCCGGGACTGGGGTAGTGCAGAAACGCTGTAT. The chain couples TRBV29 to TRBJ2-3; 10 nucleotides line up with TRBD2. The read comes to an end 1 residue before the CDR3 does, leaving the germline J gene to fill in the end. V dropped 7 bases and J dropped 0; count of bases not matched to a gene: 4. The CDR3 is 15 residues long. Germline V gene sequence: CDR1 MSHET, CDR2 SYDVDS. Full variable domain (outside the CDR3, taken from reference TRBV29 and TRBJ2-3): DMKVTQMPRYLIKRMGENVLLECGQDMSHETMYWYRQDPGLGLQLIYISYDVDSNSEGDIPKGYRVSRKKREHFSLILDSAKTNQTSVYFCASIRDWGSAETLYFGSGTRLTVL.

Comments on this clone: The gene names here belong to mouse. The CDR3 reads CAWERTGVNERLFF. The sequenced CDR3 bases are TGTGCCTGGGAAAGGACAGGGGTCAACGAAAGATTATTT. The chain uses TRBV31 and TRBJ1-4; 9 bases line up with TRBD1. With the read ending 1 residue before the CDR3 end, the germline J gene is used to fill in that end. From germline, CDR1 is GKSSPN and CDR2 SITVG. Germline trimming cut 5 bases from V and 4 bases from J; bases unmatched to any gene: 5. The CDR3 contains 14 residues.

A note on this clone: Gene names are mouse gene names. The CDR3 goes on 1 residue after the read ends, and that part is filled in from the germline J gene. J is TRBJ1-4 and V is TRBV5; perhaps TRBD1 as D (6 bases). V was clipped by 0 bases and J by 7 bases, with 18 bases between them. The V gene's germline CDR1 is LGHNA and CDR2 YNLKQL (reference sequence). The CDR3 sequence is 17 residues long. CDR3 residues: CASSQDWGAAQRERLFF. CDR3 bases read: TGTGCCAGCAGCCAAGATTGGGGGGCGGCCCAACGCGAAAGATTATTT.

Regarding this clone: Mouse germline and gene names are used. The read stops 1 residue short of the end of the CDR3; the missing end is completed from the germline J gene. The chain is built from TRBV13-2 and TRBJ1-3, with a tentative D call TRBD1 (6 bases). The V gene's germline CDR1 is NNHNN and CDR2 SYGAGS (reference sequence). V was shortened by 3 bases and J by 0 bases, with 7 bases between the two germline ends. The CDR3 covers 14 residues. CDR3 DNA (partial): TGTGCCAGCGGTGCCAGGGGTTCTGGAAATACGCTCTAT. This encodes CASGARGSGNTLY. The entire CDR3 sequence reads CASGARGSGNTLYF.

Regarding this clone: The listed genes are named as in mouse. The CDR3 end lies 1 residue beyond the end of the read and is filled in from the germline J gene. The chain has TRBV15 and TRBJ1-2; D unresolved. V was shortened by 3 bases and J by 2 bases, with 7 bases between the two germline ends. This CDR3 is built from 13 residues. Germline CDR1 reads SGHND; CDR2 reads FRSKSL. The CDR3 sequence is CASSLQQNSDYTF. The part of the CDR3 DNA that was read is TGTGCCAGCAGTTTGCAGCAGAACTCCGACTACACC.

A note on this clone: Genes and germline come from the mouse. The chain's CDR3 is CASSSGQYNSPLYF. The CDR3 bases that were read are TGTGCAAGCAGCTCCGGACAGTATAATTCGCCCCTCTAC. J is TRBJ1-6 and V is TRBV16; maybe TRBD1 (6 bases). The observed sequence ends 1 residue before the CDR3 terminus, with the missing tail filled in from the germline J gene. TRBJ1-6 is recorded as an ORF, its role being uncertain. V lost 4 bases, J lost 4 bases, and 8 bases lay in between. Germline loops: CDR1 SGHSA, CDR2 FRNQAP. The CDR3 spans 14 residues.

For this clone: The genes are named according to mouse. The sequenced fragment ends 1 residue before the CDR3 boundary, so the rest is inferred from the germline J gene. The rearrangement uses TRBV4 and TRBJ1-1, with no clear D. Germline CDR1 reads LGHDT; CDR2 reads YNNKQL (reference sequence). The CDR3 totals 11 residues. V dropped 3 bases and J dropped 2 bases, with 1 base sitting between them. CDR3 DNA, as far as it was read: TGTGCCAGCAGCTACAACACAGAAGTCTTC. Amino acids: CASSYNTEVF. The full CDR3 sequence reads CASSYNTEVFF. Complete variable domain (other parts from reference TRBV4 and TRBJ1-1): ETAVFQTPNYHVTQVGNEVSFNCKQTLGHDTMYWYKQDSKKLLKIMFSYNNKQLIVNETVPRRFSPQSSDKAHLNLRIKSVEPEDSAVYLCASSYNTEVFFGKGTRLTVV.

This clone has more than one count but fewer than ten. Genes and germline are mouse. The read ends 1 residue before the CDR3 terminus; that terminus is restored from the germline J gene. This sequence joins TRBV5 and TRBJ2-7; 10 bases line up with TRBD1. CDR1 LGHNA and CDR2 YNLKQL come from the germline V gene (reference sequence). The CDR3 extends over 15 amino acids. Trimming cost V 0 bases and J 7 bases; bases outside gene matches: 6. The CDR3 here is CASSQDWDRGSEQYF. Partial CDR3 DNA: TGTGCCAGCAGCCAAGACTGGGACAGGGGAAGCGAACAGTAC.

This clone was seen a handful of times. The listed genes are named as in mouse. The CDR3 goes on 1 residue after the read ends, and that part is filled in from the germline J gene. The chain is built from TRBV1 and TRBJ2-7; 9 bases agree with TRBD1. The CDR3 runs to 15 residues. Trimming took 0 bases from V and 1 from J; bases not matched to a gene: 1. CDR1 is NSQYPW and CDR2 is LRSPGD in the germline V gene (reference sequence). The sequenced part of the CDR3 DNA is TGCACCTGCAGTGCAGAAGGACAGGGGTCCTATGAACAGTAC. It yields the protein CTCSAEGQGSYEQY. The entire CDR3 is CTCSAEGQGSYEQYF. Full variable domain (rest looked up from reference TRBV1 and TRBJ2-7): VTLLEQNPRWRLVPRGQAVNLRCILKNSQYPWMSWYQQDLQKQLQWLFTLRSPGDKEVKSLPGADYLATRVTDTELRLQVANMSQGRTLYCTCSAEGQGSYEQYFGPGTRLTVL.

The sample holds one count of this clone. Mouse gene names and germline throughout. CDR3 region: CTCSAAGKGQAPLF. CDR3 DNA (partial): TGCACCTGCAGTGCAGCAGGGAAGGGGCAGGCTCCGCTT. The chain combines TRBV1 with TRBJ1-5; maybe TRBD1 (5 bases). The observed sequence ends 1 residue before the CDR3 terminus, with the missing tail filled in from the germline J gene. The V gene's germline CDR1 is NSQYPW and CDR2 LRSPGD (reference sequence). The CDR3 has 14 amino acids. Deletions cut 1 base from V and 7 bases from J, with 11 bases between.

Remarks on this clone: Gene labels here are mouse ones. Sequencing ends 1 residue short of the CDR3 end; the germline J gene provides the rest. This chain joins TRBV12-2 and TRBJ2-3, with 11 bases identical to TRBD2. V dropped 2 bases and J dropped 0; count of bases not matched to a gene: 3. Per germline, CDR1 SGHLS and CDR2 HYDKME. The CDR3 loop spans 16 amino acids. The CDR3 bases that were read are TGTGCCAGCTCTCCCGGACTGGGGGGAAGTGCAGAAACGCTGTAT. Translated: CASSPGLGGSAETLY. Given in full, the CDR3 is CASSPGLGGSAETLYF.

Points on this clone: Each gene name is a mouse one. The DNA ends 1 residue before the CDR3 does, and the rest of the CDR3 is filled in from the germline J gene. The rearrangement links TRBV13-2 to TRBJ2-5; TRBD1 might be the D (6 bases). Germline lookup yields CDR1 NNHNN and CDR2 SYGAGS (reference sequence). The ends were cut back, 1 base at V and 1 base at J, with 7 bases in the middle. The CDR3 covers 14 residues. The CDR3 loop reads CASGDQGHQDTQYF. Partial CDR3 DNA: TGTGCCAGCGGTGATCAGGGGCACCAAGACACCCAGTAC.

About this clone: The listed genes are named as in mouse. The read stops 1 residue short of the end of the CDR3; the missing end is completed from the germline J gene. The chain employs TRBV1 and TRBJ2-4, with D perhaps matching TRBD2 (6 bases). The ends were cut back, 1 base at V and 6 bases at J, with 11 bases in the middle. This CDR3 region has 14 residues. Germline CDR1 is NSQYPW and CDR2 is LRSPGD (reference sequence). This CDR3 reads CTCSAGVGENTLYF. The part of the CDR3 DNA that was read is TGCACCTGCAGTGCAGGGGTGGGGGAGAACACCTTGTAC. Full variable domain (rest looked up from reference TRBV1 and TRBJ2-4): VTLLEQNPRWRLVPRGQAVNLRCILKNSQYPWMSWYQQDLQKQLQWLFTLRSPGDKEVKSLPGADYLATRVTDTELRLQVANMSQGRTLYCTCSAGVGENTLYFGAGTRLSVL.

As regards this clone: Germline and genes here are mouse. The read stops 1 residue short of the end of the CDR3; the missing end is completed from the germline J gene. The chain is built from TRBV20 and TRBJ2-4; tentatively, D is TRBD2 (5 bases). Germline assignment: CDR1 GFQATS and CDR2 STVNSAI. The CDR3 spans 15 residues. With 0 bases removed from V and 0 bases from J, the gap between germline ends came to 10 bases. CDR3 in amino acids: CGARDLWVSQNTLYF. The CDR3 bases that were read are TGTGGTGCTAGGGATCTCTGGGTTAGTCAAAACACCTTGTAC.

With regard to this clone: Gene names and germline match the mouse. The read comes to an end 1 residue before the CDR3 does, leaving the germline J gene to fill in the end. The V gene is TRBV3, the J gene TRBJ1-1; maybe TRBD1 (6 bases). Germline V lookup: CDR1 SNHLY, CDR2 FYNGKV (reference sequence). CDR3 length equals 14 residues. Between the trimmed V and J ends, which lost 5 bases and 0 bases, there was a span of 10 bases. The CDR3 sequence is CASSPTGANTEVFF. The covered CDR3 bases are TGTGCCAGCAGCCCGACAGGAGCAAACACAGAAGTCTTC.

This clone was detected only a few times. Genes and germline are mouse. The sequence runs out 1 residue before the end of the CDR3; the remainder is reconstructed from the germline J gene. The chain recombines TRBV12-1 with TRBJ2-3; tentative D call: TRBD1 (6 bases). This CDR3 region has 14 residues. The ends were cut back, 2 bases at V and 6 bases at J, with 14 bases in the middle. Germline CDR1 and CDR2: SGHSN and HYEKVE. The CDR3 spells CASSPLRDNETLYF. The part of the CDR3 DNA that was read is TGTGCCAGCTCTCCCCTCCGGGACAATGAAACGCTGTAT.

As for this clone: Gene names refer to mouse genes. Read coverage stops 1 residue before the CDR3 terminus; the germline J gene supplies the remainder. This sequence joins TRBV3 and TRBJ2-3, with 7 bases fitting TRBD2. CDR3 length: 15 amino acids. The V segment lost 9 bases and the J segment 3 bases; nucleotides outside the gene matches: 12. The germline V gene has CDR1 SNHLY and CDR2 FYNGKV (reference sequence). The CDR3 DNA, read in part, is TGTGCCAGTAAATTGGGGGGAGGATGGGCAGAAACGCTGTAT. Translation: CASKLGGGWAETLY. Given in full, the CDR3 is CASKLGGGWAETLYF.

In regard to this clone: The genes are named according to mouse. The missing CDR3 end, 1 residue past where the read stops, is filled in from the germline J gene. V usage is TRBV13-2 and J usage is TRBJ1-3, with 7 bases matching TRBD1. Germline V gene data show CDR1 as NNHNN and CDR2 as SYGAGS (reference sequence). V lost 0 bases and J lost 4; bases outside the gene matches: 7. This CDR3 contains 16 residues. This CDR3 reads CASGDVQGVRGNTLYF. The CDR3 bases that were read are TGTGCCAGCGGTGATGTTCAGGGGGTGAGAGGAAATACGCTCTAT.